The entry below describes one TCR beta chain. Its antigen is not known. This sample was included in a study of blood T cells in healthy people across ages. Trimming took off 0 bases at V and 5 bases at J, with 14 bases between the two ends. CDR1 and CDR2 from the germline V gene are SGHRS and YFSETQ. CDR3 length: 15 residues. PCR was performed a second time for 7 to 11 cycles using a sample-barcoded 5' primer and a J-beta primer mix. Sequencing recovered at least 2.5 million CDR3-containing paired-end reads from each sample. TCRdb reanalysed the 5' RACE reads using MiXCR and keeps one entry per CDR3 protein. The sample records approximately 2,000,000 distinct CDR3 sequences, about two fifths being singletons. Study-level points and caveats: Diversity estimated from one million T cells was considered an underestimate. As age increased, TCR beta diversity per million T cells fell in a roughly linear fashion.

Material: blood. The TCR comes from a human donor in good health. The J gene is TRBJ1-2, the V gene TRBV5-1; D might be TRBD1 (6 bases). CDR3 region: CASSLEPGVRYGYTF. The CDR3 nucleotides are TGCGCCAGCAGCTTGGAACCAGGGGTTAGGTATGGCTACACCTTC.